Listed below are T cell receptor beta chains from one sample, sequenced in a study of cytomegalovirus exposure and HLA in healthy donors. This table comes from immunoSEQ multiplex PCR, and its TCRdb copy is limited to in-frame clones, with some not included. The data show about 140,000 clones, approximately 85% seen once. The sequenced material came from PBMCs. These receptors came from a woman aged 25 to 39 in good health and CMV-seronegative. CDR3s include the opening cysteine and the closing phenylalanine or tryptophan. Fields, in order: D gene, V gene, J gene, clone size, CDR3 protein, CDR3 DNA. The D gene is left open where the match is weak. Clone size, where shown, is once, few, many, or a class for clones that have expanded.

>-|TRBV6-6|TRBJ1-1|-
CASSFPRPTYTEAFF
TGTGCCAGCAGTTTTCCCCGCCCGACTTACACTGAAGCTTTCTTT
>TRBD2|TRBV5-1|TRBJ2-7|-
CASSLGWGRDEQYF
TGCGCCAGCAGCTTGGGGTGGGGGAGGGACGAGCAGTACTTC
>-|TRBV6-5|TRBJ2-1|-
CASSYSIQGGNEQFF
TGTGCCAGCAGTTACTCGATACAGGGAGGGAATGAGCAGTTCTTC
>TRBD2|TRBV29-1|TRBJ2-1|-
CSVEDPGAGGPGEQFF
TGCAGCGTTGAAGATCCCGGAGCGGGGGGGCCAGGGGAGCAGTTCTTC
>-|TRBV7-2|TRBJ2-2|-
CASSLGGDGGELFF
TGTGCCAGCAGCTTAGGGGGGGACGGCGGGGAGCTGTTTTTT
>TRBD2|TRBV5-1|TRBJ2-5|once
CASSIPPGLAEETQYF
TGCGCCAGCAGCATCCCTCCGGGACTAGCGGAAGAGACCCAGTACTTC
>TRBD1|TRBV11-3|TRBJ2-2|once
CASQSGTGYTGELFF
TGTGCCAGCCAATCCGGGACAGGGTACACCGGGGAGCTGTTTTTT
>TRBD1|TRBV10-1|TRBJ1-1|-
CASSRGQGVDEAFF
TGCGCCAGCAGCCGCGGACAGGGCGTCGATGAAGCTTTCTTT
>TRBD2|TRBV9|TRBJ2-2|-
CASSSPLEAGGPNTGELFF
TGTGCCAGCAGCTCCCCGCTGGAAGCGGGGGGGCCAAACACCGGGGAGCTGTTTTTT
>-|TRBV28|TRBJ1-4|-
CASSPRGGNEKLFF
TGTGCCAGCAGTCCACGGGGGGGAAATGAAAAACTGTTTTTT
>-|TRBV9|TRBJ2-3|once
CASSVGPGTDTQYF
TGTGCCAGCAGCGTAGGTCCAGGCACAGATACGCAGTATTTT
>TRBD2|TRBV15|TRBJ2-7|-
CATSRAVGGYDEQYF
TGTGCCACCAGCAGGGCCGTGGGAGGGTACGACGAGCAGTACTTC
>-|TRBV6-6|TRBJ1-2|few
CASSYGGEDYGYTF
TGTGCCAGCAGTTACGGGGGCGAGGACTATGGCTACACCTTC
>-|TRBV2|TRBJ1-2|-
CASRQPGVYGYTF
TGTGCCAGCAGACAGCCCGGGGTCTATGGCTACACCTTC
>-|TRBV19|TRBJ2-5|-
CASSILGDSYQETQYF
TGTGCCAGTAGTATTTTGGGGGACTCTTACCAAGAGACCCAGTACTTC
>TRBD1|TRBV5-1|TRBJ1-6|-
CASSWDREDSPLHF
TGCGCCAGCAGCTGGGACAGGGAGGATTCACCCCTCCACTTT
>-|TRBV7-2|TRBJ2-3|-
CASSFGSTSTDTQYF
TGTGCCAGCAGCTTCGGGTCGACTAGCACAGATACGCAGTATTTT
>TRBD2|TRBV5-4|TRBJ2-2|-
CASSRGLAETNTGELFF
TGTGCCAGCAGCAGAGGACTAGCGGAGACGAACACCGGGGAGCTGTTTTTT
>-|TRBV9|TRBJ1-6|-
CASSPAITRSPLHF
TGTGCCAGCAGCCCTGCTATAACCCGTTCACCCCTCCACTTT
>TRBD1|TRBV5-4|TRBJ1-2|many
CASSPQGQLYGYTF
TGTGCCAGCAGCCCTCAGGGACAGCTATATGGCTACACCTTC
>-|TRBV7-2|TRBJ2-7|-
CASSSSSYEQYF
TGTGCCAGCAGCTCGAGCTCCTACGAGCAGTACTTC
>TRBD2|TRBV4-3|TRBJ2-1|-
CASSRWTSGGLSSYNEQFF
TGCGCCAGCAGTCGATGGACTAGCGGGGGGCTCAGCTCCTACAATGAGCAGTTCTTC
>-|TRBV7-2|TRBJ1-1|-
CASSLAYTYTEAFF
TGTGCCAGCAGCTTAGCGTACACCTACACTGAAGCTTTCTTT
>TRBD2|TRBV7-9|TRBJ2-1|-
CASSPPREGYNEQFF
TGTGCCAGCAGCCCCCCTAGGGAGGGATACAATGAGCAGTTCTTC
>TRBD1|TRBV5-4|TRBJ2-1|-
CASSGRTGGEQFF
TGTGCCAGCAGCGGAAGGACAGGTGGTGAGCAGTTCTTC
>TRBD2|TRBV7-6|TRBJ2-7|-
CASSLGTSGGVYEQYF
TGTGCCAGCAGCTTGGGGACTAGCGGGGGGGTCTACGAGCAGTACTTC
>-|TRBV6-4|TRBJ2-3|-
CASSAGGTDTQYF
TGTGCCAGCAGTGCGGGGGGCACAGATACGCAGTATTTT
>-|TRBV19|TRBJ2-5|-
CASSPDRWQETQYF
TGTGCCAGTAGTCCCGACAGGTGGCAAGAGACCCAGTACTTC
>-|TRBV27|TRBJ2-1|-
CASGAGASYNEQFF
TGTGCCAGTGGTGCGGGGGCGTCCTACAATGAGCAGTTCTTC
>-|TRBV4-1|TRBJ2-1|-
CASSQVGGDSSYNEQFF
TGCGCCAGCAGCCAAGTTGGAGGGGACAGCTCCTACAATGAGCAGTTCTTC
>-|TRBV28|TRBJ1-6|-
CASSYPGGHNSPLHF
TGTGCCAGCAGTTACCCGGGGGGCCATAATTCACCCCTCCACTTT
>-|TRBV18|TRBJ2-2|-
CASSRELDTGELFF
TGTGCCAGCTCACGTGAGTTAGACACCGGGGAGCTGTTTTTT
>TRBD1|TRBV6-5|TRBJ2-7|-
CASSWSGTGGYEQYF
TGTGCCAGCAGTTGGTCCGGGACAGGGGGCTACGAGCAGTACTTC
>-|TRBV9|TRBJ2-7|once
CASSVGGRGYEQYF
TGTGCCAGCAGCGTAGGAGGAAGGGGCTACGAGCAGTACTTC
>TRBD2|TRBV5-1|TRBJ2-5|-
CASRGGETQYF
TGCGCCAGCCGGGGGGGAGAGACCCAGTACTTC
>-|TRBV15|TRBJ1-1|-
CATSRASLSRADTEAFF
TGTGCCACCAGCAGAGCCTCTCTCTCCAGGGCGGACACTGAAGCTTTCTTT
>-|TRBV6-1|TRBJ1-2|few
CAIQTRPNYGYTF
TGTGCCATACAGACACGTCCTAACTATGGCTACACCTTC
>-|TRBV25-1|TRBJ1-4|-
CASSTGFSKLFF
TGTGCCAGCAGCACCGGGTTTTCAAAACTGTTTTTT
>TRBD2|TRBV28|TRBJ2-2|-
CASSLGLAGGNTGELFF
TGTGCCAGCAGTTTGGGACTAGCGGGGGGGAACACCGGGGAGCTGTTTTTT
>-|TRBV4-2|TRBJ1-4|few
CASSQVGAQDEKLFF
TGTGCCAGCAGCCAAGTAGGGGCACAGGATGAAAAACTGTTTTTT
>TRBD1|TRBV5-1|TRBJ1-2|-
CASSPRQGNGYGYTF
TGCGCCAGCAGCCCAAGACAGGGGAACGGCTATGGCTACACCTTC
>TRBD2|TRBV18|TRBJ2-7|-
CASSPPLAKYEQYF
TGTGCCAGCTCACCACCACTAGCGAAATACGAGCAGTACTTC
>TRBD1|TRBV7-8|TRBJ2-1|-
CASSLGGTATYEQFF
TGTGCCAGCAGCCTAGGTGGGACAGCCACATATGAGCAGTTCTTC